This TCR beta chain was identified during a study of identical twins. Comments on this clonotype: Its target is unknown.

This CDR3 comprises 16 residues. Germline CDR1 SGHAT, CDR2 FQNNGV. The V segment lost 4 bases and the J segment 8 bases; nucleotides outside the gene matches: 10. Template switching, a step in the protocol, added a universal primer site, and cDNA carried unique molecular identifiers. Via MiXCR, TCRdb re-called the 5' RACE reads, giving one row per CDR3 protein. The repertoire includes 430,000 or so distinct CDR3 sequences, 20% to 25% of them detected once, and about 2.9% sits in the top ten. Study conclusions and caveats: Reduced insertions were recorded for abundant cord blood beta clonotypes, with no such pattern in memory repertoires. Invariant populations such as MAIT and iNKT cells could partly muddle zero-insertion analyses.

The same specimen was also included in a second study, on T cells expressing NK-cell markers. As that study records: Seven donors tested HCMV-seropositive and one tested seronegative among the eight sequenced.

The sequenced material came from CD4+ T cells sorted from blood. The source of this sequence is a woman between 18 and 29 years old in good health. The V gene is TRBV11-2, the J gene TRBJ1-4, with 10 bases that match TRBD1. CDR3 DNA: TGTGCCAGCAGCTGGCGACAGGGGGCGTGGGGGGAAAAACTGTTTTTT. This encodes CASSWRQGAWGEKLFF.